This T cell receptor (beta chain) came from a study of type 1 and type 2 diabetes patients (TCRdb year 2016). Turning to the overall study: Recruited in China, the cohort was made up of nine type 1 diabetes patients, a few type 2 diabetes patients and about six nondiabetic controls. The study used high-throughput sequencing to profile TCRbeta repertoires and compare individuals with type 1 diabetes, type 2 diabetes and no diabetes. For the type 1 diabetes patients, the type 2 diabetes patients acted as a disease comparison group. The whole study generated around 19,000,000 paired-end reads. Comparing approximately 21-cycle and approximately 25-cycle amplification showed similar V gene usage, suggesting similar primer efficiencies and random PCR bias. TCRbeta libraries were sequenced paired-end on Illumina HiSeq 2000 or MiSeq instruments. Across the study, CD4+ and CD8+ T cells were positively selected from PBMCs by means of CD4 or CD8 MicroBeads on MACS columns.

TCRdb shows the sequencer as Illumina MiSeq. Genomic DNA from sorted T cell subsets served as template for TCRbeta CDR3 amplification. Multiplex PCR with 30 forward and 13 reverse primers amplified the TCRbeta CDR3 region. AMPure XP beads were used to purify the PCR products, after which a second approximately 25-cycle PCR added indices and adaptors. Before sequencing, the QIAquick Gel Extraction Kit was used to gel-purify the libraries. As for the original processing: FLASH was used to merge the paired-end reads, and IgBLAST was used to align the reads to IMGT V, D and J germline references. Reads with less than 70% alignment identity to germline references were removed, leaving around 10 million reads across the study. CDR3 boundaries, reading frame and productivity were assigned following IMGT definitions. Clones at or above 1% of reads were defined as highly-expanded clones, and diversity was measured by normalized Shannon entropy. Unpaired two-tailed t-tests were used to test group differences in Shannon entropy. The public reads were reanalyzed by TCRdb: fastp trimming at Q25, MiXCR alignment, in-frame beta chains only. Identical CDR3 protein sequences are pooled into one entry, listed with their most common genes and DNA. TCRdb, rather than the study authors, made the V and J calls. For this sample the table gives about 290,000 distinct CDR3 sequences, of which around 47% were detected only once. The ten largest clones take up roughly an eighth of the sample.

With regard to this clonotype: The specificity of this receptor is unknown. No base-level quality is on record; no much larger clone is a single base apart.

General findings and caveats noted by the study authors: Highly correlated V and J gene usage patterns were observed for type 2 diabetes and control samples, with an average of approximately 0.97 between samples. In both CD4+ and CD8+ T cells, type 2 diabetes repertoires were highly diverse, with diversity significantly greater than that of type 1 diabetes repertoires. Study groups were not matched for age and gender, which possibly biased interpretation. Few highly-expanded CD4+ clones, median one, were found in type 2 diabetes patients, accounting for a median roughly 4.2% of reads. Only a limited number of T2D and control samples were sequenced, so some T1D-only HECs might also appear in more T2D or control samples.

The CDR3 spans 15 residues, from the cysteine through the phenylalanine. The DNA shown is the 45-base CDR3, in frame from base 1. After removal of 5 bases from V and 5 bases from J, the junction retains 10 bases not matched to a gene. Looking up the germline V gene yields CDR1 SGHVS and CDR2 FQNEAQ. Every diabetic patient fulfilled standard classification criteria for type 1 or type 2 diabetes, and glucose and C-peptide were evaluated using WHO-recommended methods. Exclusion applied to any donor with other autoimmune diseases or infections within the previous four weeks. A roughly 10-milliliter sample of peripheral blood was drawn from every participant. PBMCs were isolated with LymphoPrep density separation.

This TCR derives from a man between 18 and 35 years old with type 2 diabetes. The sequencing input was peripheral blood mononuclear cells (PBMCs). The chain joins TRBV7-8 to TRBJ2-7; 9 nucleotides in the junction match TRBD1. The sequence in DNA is TGTGCCAGCAGCCGGGCCGGGACAGGGATCCACGAGCAGTACTTC. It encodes CASSRAGTGIHEQYF.